Listed here is a single T cell receptor (beta chain). This sample stems from a study of blood T cells in healthy people across ages. As for the study in general: In model experiments, template switching was able to capture about one barcoded beta molecule for every two T cells that were present.

Using a J-beta primer mix together with a sample-barcoded 5' primer, a second PCR was run for about 6 to 12 cycles. All samples yielded 3 million or more CDR3-containing paired-end reads. TCRdb reprocessed the 5' RACE reads with MiXCR, giving one entry per CDR3 protein. This table holds approximately 800,000 distinct CDR3 sequences, more than 55% found once. The germline V gene encodes CDR1 LGHNT and CDR2 FRNRAP. CDR3 size: 12 residues. The receptor was isolated from a man aged 40-49 years in good health. The chain has TRBV12-5 and TRBJ2-5; no firm D call. The end of the DNA fits TRBJ2-4 better, so the J call may be wrong. The sample taken for sequencing was blood. The CDR3 DNA reads TGTGCTAGTGGTTTGGACGGGCACATTCAGTACTTC. Translation gives CASGLDGHIQYF.